This is a list of T cell receptor beta chains from one sample in a study of CD8+CD57+ T cells in acquired aplastic anemia. TCRdb analysed the reads with MiXCR anew, one entry per CDR3 protein. Among 150,000 or so distinct CDR3 sequences, roughly 54% were seen once, and the ten largest hold about 12%. The material sequenced was sorted CD4+, CD8+, or CD8+CD57+ T cells (not recorded which) from PBMCs. The receptors were sampled from a human donor with aplastic anemia. The CDR3 runs from the conserved cysteine through the conserved F or W. The D gene is left open where the match is weak. Expanded clones are given a class, and other clones once, few, many or no size at all.

d_gene: -; j_gene: TRBJ2-1; abundance: -; v_gene: TRBV14; CDR3aa: CASSQDLAVDNEQFF; CDR3nt: TGTGCCAGCAGCCAAGATTTAGCGGTAGACAATGAGCAGTTCTTC
d_gene: -; j_gene: TRBJ2-5; abundance: many; v_gene: TRBV5-1; CDR3aa: CASSPPGAGQETQYF; CDR3nt: TGCGCCAGCAGCCCCCCAGGGGCAGGGCAAGAGACCCAGTACTTC
d_gene: -; j_gene: TRBJ2-3; abundance: -; v_gene: TRBV2; CDR3aa: CASSEDNTDTQYF; CDR3nt: TGTGCCAGCAGTGAGGACAACACAGATACGCAGTATTTT
d_gene: -; j_gene: TRBJ2-7; abundance: once; v_gene: TRBV7-6; CDR3aa: CASSLSDSYEQYF; CDR3nt: TGTGCCAGCAGCCTCTCGGACTCCTACGAGCAGTACTTC
d_gene: TRBD1; j_gene: TRBJ2-1; abundance: -; v_gene: TRBV2; CDR3aa: CASSTGQGSEQFF; CDR3nt: TGTGCCAGCAGTACGGGACAGGGGAGCGAGCAGTTCTTC
d_gene: -; j_gene: TRBJ2-1; abundance: few; v_gene: TRBV7-8; CDR3aa: CASSPGHYNEQFF; CDR3nt: TGTGCCAGCAGTCCCGGACACTACAATGAGCAGTTCTTC
d_gene: -; j_gene: TRBJ1-1; abundance: -; v_gene: TRBV29-1; CDR3aa: CSVDRGTEAFF; CDR3nt: TGCAGCGTTGATCGAGGGACTGAAGCTTTCTTT
d_gene: -; j_gene: TRBJ1-5; abundance: many; v_gene: TRBV15; CDR3aa: CATSRDPRQFGLFQPQHF; CDR3nt: TGTGCCACCAGCAGAGATCCCAGGCAGTTCGGGCTCTTTCAGCCCCAGCATTTT
d_gene: -; j_gene: TRBJ1-6; abundance: -; v_gene: TRBV5-1; CDR3aa: CASSLVDIGNSPLHF; CDR3nt: TGCGCCAGCAGCCTTGTTGACATCGGGAATTCACCCCTCCACTTT
d_gene: -; j_gene: TRBJ2-4; abundance: few; v_gene: TRBV4-1; CDR3aa: CASSQDVPLREAKNIQYF; CDR3nt: TGCGCCAGCAGCCAAGATGTCCCTTTGCGTGAAGCCAAAAACATTCAGTACTTC
d_gene: TRBD2; j_gene: TRBJ2-3; abundance: many; v_gene: TRBV6-2/TRBV6-3; CDR3aa: CASQRGRGTDTQYF; CDR3nt: TGTGCCAGCCAGCGGGGGCGGGGGACAGATACGCAGTATTTT
d_gene: TRBD1; j_gene: TRBJ2-7; abundance: -; v_gene: TRBV11-2; CDR3aa: CASSSGTGGGYNYEQYF; CDR3nt: TGTGCCAGCAGCTCCGGGACAGGGGGAGGATATAACTACGAGCAGTACTTC
d_gene: -; j_gene: TRBJ2-1; abundance: -; v_gene: TRBV7-3; CDR3aa: CASSGMEQFF; CDR3nt: TGTGCCAGCAGCGGAATGGAGCAGTTCTTC
d_gene: TRBD2; j_gene: TRBJ2-5; abundance: -; v_gene: TRBV20-1; CDR3aa: CSTTSVTETQYF; CDR3nt: TGCAGCACGACTAGCGTGACAGAGACCCAGTACTTC
d_gene: TRBD1; j_gene: TRBJ2-7; abundance: -; v_gene: TRBV4-1; CDR3aa: CASSQGRGTGASYEQYF; CDR3nt: TGCGCCAGCAGCCAGGGCAGGGGGACAGGGGCCTCCTACGAGCAGTACTTC
d_gene: -; j_gene: TRBJ1-4; abundance: many; v_gene: TRBV5-1; CDR3aa: CASSLPDAATNEKLFF; CDR3nt: TGCGCCAGCAGCCTCCCTGACGCTGCAACTAATGAAAAACTGTTTTTT
d_gene: TRBD1; j_gene: TRBJ2-7; abundance: -; v_gene: TRBV5-4; CDR3aa: CASSSPGTGGYEQYF; CDR3nt: TGTGCCAGCAGCAGTCCCGGGACAGGGGGCTACGAGCAGTACTTC
d_gene: -; j_gene: TRBJ2-5; abundance: -; v_gene: TRBV24-1; CDR3aa: CATSDPLGGQETQYF; CDR3nt: TGTGCCACCAGTGATCCTTTGGGGGGACAAGAGACCCAGTACTTC
d_gene: TRBD2; j_gene: TRBJ2-5; abundance: once; v_gene: TRBV7-7; CDR3aa: CASSPQAGGNQETQYF; CDR3nt: TGTGCTAGCAGCCCCCAAGCGGGGGGGAACCAAGAGACCCAGTACTTC
d_gene: -; j_gene: TRBJ2-1; abundance: many; v_gene: TRBV7-2; CDR3aa: CASSHRWLAGNEQFF; CDR3nt: TGTGCCAGCAGCCACCGCTGGCTAGCTGGAAATGAGCAGTTCTTC
d_gene: -; j_gene: TRBJ2-5; abundance: many; v_gene: TRBV7-6; CDR3aa: CASSLVIGPQETQYF; CDR3nt: TGTGCCAGCAGCTTAGTAATCGGACCTCAGGAGACCCAGTACTTC
d_gene: TRBD1; j_gene: TRBJ2-5; abundance: -; v_gene: TRBV20-1; CDR3aa: CSATYDRGPETQYF; CDR3nt: TGCAGTGCTACGTACGACAGGGGGCCAGAGACCCAGTACTTC
d_gene: -; j_gene: TRBJ1-1; abundance: few; v_gene: TRBV19; CDR3aa: CASSMGSGMNTEAFF; CDR3nt: TGTGCCAGTAGTATGGGTTCAGGGATGAACACTGAAGCTTTCTTT
d_gene: -; j_gene: TRBJ1-6; abundance: -; v_gene: TRBV25-1; CDR3aa: CASSDGQRLFYSPLHF; CDR3nt: TGTGCCAGCAGCGACGGACAGCGACTGTTTTATTCACCCCTCCACTTT
d_gene: -; j_gene: TRBJ1-6; abundance: -; v_gene: TRBV2; CDR3aa: CASSDRFATLHF; CDR3nt: TGTGCCAGCAGTGACCGGTTTGCAACCCTCCACTTT
d_gene: TRBD2; j_gene: TRBJ2-7; abundance: -; v_gene: TRBV7-8; CDR3aa: CASSLQASGAEQYF; CDR3nt: TGTGCCAGCAGCTTACAGGCTAGCGGTGCCGAGCAGTACTTC
d_gene: -; j_gene: TRBJ1-1; abundance: -; v_gene: TRBV29-1; CDR3aa: CSVEEVQGFF; CDR3nt: TGCAGCGTTGAGGAGGTGCAGGGTTTCTTT
d_gene: -; j_gene: TRBJ1-2; abundance: -; v_gene: TRBV3-1; CDR3aa: CASSPSERTYGYTF; CDR3nt: TGTGCCAGCAGTCCGAGTGAGCGAACCTATGGCTACACCTTC
d_gene: -; j_gene: TRBJ1-1; abundance: -; v_gene: TRBV19; CDR3aa: CASSITKNTEAFF; CDR3nt: TGTGCCAGTAGTATTACGAAGAACACTGAAGCTTTCTTT
d_gene: TRBD2; j_gene: TRBJ2-5; abundance: -; v_gene: TRBV7-9; CDR3aa: CASSKLAGETQYF; CDR3nt: TGTGCCAGCAGCAAACTAGCGGGCGAGACCCAGTACTTC
d_gene: TRBD2; j_gene: TRBJ2-3; abundance: many; v_gene: TRBV7-3; CDR3aa: CASSPSRLAATDTQYF; CDR3nt: TGTGCCAGCAGCCCATCTCGGCTAGCGGCCACAGATACGCAGTATTTT
d_gene: TRBD1; j_gene: TRBJ1-1; abundance: -; v_gene: TRBV20-1; CDR3aa: CSAQQGAATEAFF; CDR3nt: TGCAGTGCGCAGCAGGGGGCCGCCACTGAAGCTTTCTTT
d_gene: -; j_gene: TRBJ2-5; abundance: -; v_gene: TRBV12-3/TRBV12-4; CDR3aa: CASSSDTRAETQYF; CDR3nt: TGTGCCAGCAGTTCAGACACCCGCGCAGAGACCCAGTACTTC
d_gene: TRBD1; j_gene: TRBJ1-5; abundance: -; v_gene: TRBV24-1; CDR3aa: CASSSLGTGYQPQHF; CDR3nt: TGTGCCAGCAGTTCTCTGGGGACAGGGTATCAGCCCCAGCATTTT
d_gene: -; j_gene: TRBJ2-2; abundance: -; v_gene: TRBV2; CDR3aa: CASRSQARNTGELFF; CDR3nt: TGTGCCAGCAGGTCACAGGCCCGAAACACCGGGGAGCTGTTTTTT
d_gene: -; j_gene: TRBJ2-2; abundance: -; v_gene: TRBV6-4; CDR3aa: CATSVPNTGELFF; CDR3nt: TGTGCCACCAGCGTTCCAAACACCGGGGAGCTGTTTTTT
d_gene: -; j_gene: TRBJ2-2; abundance: -; v_gene: TRBV20-1; CDR3aa: CSARATGRSTGELFF; CDR3nt: TGCAGTGCTAGAGCGACAGGACGGTCCACCGGGGAGCTGTTTTTT